The next 2 T cell receptor beta chains were all read from a single sample in a study of blood T cell repertoires in COVID-19. This table comes from immunoSEQ multiplex PCR, and its TCRdb copy is limited to in-frame clones, with some not included. The table records about 190,000 clones, about 81% of them present only once. The sequenced sample consisted of PBMCs or T cells enriched from blood (not recorded which). The receptors stem from a woman aged 25 to 39 who had recovered from COVID-19.

V usage is TRBV27 and J usage is TRBJ2-2; tentative D call: TRBD2 (5 bases). CDR1 is MNHEY, CDR2 SMNVEV, per germline (reference sequence). Trimming removed 0 bases from V and 1 base from J, with 9 bases in between. This CDR3 has 16 residues. CDR3 residues: CASSLSHGGNTGELFF. Written as DNA, the CDR3 is TGTGCCAGCAGTTTATCCCACGGAGGGAACACCGGGGAGCTGTTTTTT.

The chain combines TRBV5-4 with TRBJ1-3; tentatively, D is TRBD1 (6 bases). Trimming took 6 bases from V and 8 from J, leaving 12 bases between them. The CDR3 has 12 residues. Germline-derived CDR1 and CDR2 are SGHNT and YYREEE (reference sequence). This CDR3 is CASNNRDDTIYF. In DNA form, the CDR3 reads TGTGCCAGCAACAACAGGGATGACACCATATATTTT.